These 7 T cell receptor beta chains were sequenced from one sample in a study of cytomegalovirus exposure and HLA in healthy donors. The PCR made use of 60 Vbeta and 13 Jbeta primers. Profiling relied on immunoSEQ multiplex PCR, and the TCRdb table lists in-frame clones only, not all of them. Here the sample spans around 94,000 clones, around 77% being singletons. Sequencing was done on a sample of PBMCs. These receptors came from a male donor in good health and CMV-seropositive.

The chain recombines TRBV14 with TRBJ2-7, with 9 bases matching TRBD2. V lost 4 bases, J lost 6 bases, and 10 bases stayed unmatched. This CDR3 has 15 amino acids. Germline loops: CDR1 SGHDN, CDR2 FVKESK. The CDR3 loop is CASSPLGGRAVEQYF. DNA for the CDR3: TGTGCCAGCAGCCCCCTCGGCGGGAGGGCCGTCGAGCAGTACTTC.

The chain carries TRBV7-9 and TRBJ2-1; 9 nucleotides agree with TRBD2. V shed 5 bases, J shed 7 bases, and the junction held 9 bases outside the gene matches. Germline-derived CDR1 and CDR2 are SEHNR and FQNEAQ (reference sequence). The CDR3 length is 15 residues. CDR3 sequence reads: CASSKLAGVENEQFF. As DNA, the CDR3 is TGTGCCAGCAGCAAATTAGCGGGAGTAGAAAATGAGCAGTTCTTC.

The gene calls are TRBV5-8 and TRBJ2-5, with D possibly being TRBD1 (5 bases). The DNA matches TRBJ2-7 better at its end, which makes the J call doubtful. The CDR3 runs to 13 residues. Looked up from germline, CDR1 is SGHTS and CDR2 is YDEGEE. Here the CDR3 reads CASSHLGVYEQYF. The CDR3 region has the DNA TGTGCCAGCAGCCATTTAGGGGTATACGAGCAGTACTTC.

J is TRBJ2-3 and V is TRBV19; 7 nucleotides match TRBD2. Germline CDR1 LNHDA, CDR2 SQIVND (reference sequence). The junction had 12 bases not matched to a gene; V was cut back by 1 base and J by 5 bases. The CDR3 length is 17 residues. CDR3 nucleotides: TGTGCCAGTAGTATAGCAATCGGGGGAGGGCCGAAAGATACGCAGTATTTT. It codes for CASSIAIGGGPKDTQYF.

This clone has only a few counts. This sequence joins TRBV6-1 and TRBJ2-1, with 9 bases lining up with TRBD2. The CDR3 length is 15 residues. Germline V CDR1 and CDR2: MNHNS, SASEGT. The V gene end was trimmed by 1 base and the J gene end by 7 bases; junction bases not matched to a gene: 5. The CDR3 DNA reads as TGTGCCAGCAGTGAAGATAGCGGGAGTAGGAATGAGCAGTTCTTC. It specifies CASSEDSGSRNEQFF.

Concerning this clone: The junction and the germline gene differ at one end; a read error may be behind it. The chain links TRBV6-1 to TRBJ2-4, with a tentative D call TRBD2 (5 bases). This CDR3 spans 15 amino acids. Per germline, CDR1 MNHNS and CDR2 SASEGT. CDR3 DNA sequence: TGTGCCAGCACTGGGTGGGAGAGAGCCAAAAACAGTCAGTACTTC. Its protein product is CASTGWERAKNSQYF.

The J gene is TRBJ2-5, the V gene TRBV28, with D unclear. The end of the DNA fits TRBJ2-7 better, so the J call may be wrong. This CDR3 has 14 residues. Germline CDR1 reads MDHEN; CDR2 reads SYDVKM. The CDR3 region has the DNA TGTGCCAGCAGTTTGGTTCACAGCTCCTACGAGCAGTACTTC. Its protein product is CASSLVHSSYEQYF.